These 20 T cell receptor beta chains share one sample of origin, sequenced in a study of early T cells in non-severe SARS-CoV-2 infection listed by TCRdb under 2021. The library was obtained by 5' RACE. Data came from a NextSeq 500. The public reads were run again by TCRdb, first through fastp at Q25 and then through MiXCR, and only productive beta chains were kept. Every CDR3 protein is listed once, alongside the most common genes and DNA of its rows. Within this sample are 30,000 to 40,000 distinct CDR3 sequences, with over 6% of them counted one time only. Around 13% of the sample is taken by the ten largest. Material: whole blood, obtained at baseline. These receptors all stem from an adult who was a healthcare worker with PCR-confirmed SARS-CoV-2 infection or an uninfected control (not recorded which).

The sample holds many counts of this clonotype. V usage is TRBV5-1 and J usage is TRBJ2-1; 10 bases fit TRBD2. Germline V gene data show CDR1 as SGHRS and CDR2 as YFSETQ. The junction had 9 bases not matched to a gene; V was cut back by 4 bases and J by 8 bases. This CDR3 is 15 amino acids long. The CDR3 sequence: CASSPEREGRDEQFF. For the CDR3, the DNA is TGCGCCAGCAGCCCGGAGCGGGAGGGCCGGGATGAGCAGTTCTTC.

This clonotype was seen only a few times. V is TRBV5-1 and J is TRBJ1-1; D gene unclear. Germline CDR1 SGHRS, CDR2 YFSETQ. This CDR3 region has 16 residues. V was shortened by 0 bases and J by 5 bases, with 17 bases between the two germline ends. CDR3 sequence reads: CASSLAGMVVGTEAFF. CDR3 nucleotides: TGCGCCAGCAGCTTGGCTGGGATGGTGGTAGGGACTGAAGCTTTCTTT.

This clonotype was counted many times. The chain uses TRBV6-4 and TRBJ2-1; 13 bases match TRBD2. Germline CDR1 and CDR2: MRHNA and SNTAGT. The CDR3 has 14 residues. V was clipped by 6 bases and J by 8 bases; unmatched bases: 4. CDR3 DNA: TGTGCCAGCAGGAGACTAGCGGGAGGATATGAGCAGTTCTTC. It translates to CASRRLAGGYEQFF.

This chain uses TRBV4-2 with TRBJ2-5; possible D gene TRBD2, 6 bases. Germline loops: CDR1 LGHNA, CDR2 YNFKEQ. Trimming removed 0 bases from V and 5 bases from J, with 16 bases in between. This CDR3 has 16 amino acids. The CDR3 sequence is CASSQEMTGAAETQYF. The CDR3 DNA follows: TGTGCCAGCAGCCAAGAGATGACGGGAGCGGCTGAGACCCAGTACTTC.

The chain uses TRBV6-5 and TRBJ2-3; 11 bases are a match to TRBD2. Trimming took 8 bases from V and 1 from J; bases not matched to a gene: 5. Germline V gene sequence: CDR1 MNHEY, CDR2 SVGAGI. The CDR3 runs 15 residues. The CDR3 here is CASGLAGGGTDTQYF. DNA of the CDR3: TGTGCCAGCGGCCTAGCGGGAGGAGGCACAGATACGCAGTATTTT.

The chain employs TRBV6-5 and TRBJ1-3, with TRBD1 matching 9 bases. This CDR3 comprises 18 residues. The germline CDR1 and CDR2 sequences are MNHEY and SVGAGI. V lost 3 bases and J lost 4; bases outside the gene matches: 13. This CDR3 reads CASSYSGQGYSSGNTIYF. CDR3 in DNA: TGTGCCAGCAGTTATTCGGGACAGGGATACTCTTCCGGAAACACCATATATTTT.

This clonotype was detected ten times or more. CDR3 sequence reads: CASSSGLAGEETQYF. CDR3 in DNA: TGTGCCAGCAGCTCGGGACTAGCGGGAGAAGAGACCCAGTACTTC. The rearrangement uses TRBV11-2 and TRBJ2-5, with 14 bases aligning to TRBD2. This CDR3 spans 15 amino acids. V was pared by 4 bases and J by 3 bases, with 1 base of the junction left unmatched. The germline gives CDR1 SGHAT, CDR2 FQNNGV.

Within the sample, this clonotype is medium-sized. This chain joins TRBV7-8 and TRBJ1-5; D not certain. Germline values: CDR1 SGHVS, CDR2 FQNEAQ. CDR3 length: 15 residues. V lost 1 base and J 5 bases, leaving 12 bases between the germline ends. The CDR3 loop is CASSLGSGVDQPQHF. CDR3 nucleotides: TGTGCCAGCAGCTTAGGTTCGGGCGTCGATCAGCCCCAGCATTTT.

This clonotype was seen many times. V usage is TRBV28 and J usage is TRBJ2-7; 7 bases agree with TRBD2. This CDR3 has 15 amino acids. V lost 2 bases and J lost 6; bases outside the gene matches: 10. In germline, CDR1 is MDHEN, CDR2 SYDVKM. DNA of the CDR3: TGTGCCAGCAGTTTAGGACTAGTTACGCTCGGCGAGCAGTACTTC. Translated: CASSLGLVTLGEQYF.

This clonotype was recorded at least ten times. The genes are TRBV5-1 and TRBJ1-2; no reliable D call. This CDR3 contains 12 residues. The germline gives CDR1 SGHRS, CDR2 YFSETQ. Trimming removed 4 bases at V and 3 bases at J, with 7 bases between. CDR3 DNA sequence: TGCGCCAGCAGCCCCATGGACTATGGCTACACCTTC. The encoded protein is CASSPMDYGYTF.

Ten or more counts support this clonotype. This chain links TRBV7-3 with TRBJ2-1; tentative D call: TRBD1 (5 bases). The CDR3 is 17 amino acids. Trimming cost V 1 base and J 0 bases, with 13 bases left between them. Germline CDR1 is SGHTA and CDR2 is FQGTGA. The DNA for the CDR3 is TGTGCCAGCAGCTTAAGAAGTGGTCAGGGCTCCTACAATGAGCAGTTCTTC. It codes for CASSLRSGQGSYNEQFF.

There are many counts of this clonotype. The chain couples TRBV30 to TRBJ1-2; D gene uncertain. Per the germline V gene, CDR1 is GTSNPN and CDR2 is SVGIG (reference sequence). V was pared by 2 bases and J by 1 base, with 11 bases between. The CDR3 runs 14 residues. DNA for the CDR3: TGTGCCTGGAGTTCGGACGGGATTAACTATGGCTACACCTTC. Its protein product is CAWSSDGINYGYTF.

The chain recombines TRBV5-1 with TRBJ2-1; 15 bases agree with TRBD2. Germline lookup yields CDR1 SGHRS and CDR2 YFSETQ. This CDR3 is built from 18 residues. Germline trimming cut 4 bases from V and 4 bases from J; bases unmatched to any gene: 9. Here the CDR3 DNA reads TGCGCCAGCAGCGGACTAGCGGGAGGGTCTTCGAGGTACAATGAGCAGTTCTTC. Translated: CASSGLAGGSSRYNEQFF.

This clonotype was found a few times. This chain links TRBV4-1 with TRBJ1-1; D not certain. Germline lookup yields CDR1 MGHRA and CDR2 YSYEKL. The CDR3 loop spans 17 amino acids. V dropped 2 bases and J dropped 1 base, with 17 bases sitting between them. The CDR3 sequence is CASSQNRVTKWNTEAFF. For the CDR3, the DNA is TGCGCCAGCAGCCAAAACCGAGTGACGAAGTGGAACACTGAAGCTTTCTTT.

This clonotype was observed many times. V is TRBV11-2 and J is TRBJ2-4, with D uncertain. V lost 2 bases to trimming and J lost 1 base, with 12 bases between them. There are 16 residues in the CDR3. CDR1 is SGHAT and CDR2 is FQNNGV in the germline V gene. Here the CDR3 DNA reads TGTGCCAGCAGCTTATGGAGTCTAAACGCCAAAAACATTCAGTACTTC. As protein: CASSLWSLNAKNIQYF.

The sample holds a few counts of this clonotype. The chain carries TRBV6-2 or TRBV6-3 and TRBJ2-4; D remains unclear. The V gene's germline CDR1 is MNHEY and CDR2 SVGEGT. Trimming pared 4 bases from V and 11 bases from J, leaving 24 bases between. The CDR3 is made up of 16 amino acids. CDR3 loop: CASSWHNTVDKDVQYF. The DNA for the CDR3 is TGTGCCAGCAGTTGGCACAATACGGTCGACAAGGACGTTCAGTACTTC.

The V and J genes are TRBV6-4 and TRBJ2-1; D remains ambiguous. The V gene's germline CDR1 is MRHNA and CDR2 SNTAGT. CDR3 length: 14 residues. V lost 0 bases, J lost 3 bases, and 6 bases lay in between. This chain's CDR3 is CASSDSGGYNEQFF. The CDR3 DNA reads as TGTGCCAGCAGTGACTCCGGCGGCTACAATGAGCAGTTCTTC.

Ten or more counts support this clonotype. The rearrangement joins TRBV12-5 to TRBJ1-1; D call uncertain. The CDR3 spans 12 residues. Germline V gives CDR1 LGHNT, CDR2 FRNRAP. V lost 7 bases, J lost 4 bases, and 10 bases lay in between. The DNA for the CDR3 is TGTGCTAGTGTAGCCAGTGTCACTGAAGCTTTCTTT. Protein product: CASVASVTEAFF. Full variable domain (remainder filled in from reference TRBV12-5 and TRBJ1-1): DARVTQTPRHKVTEMGQEVTMRCQPILGHNTVFWYRQTMMQGLELLAYFRNRAPLDDSGMPKDRFSAEMPDATLATLKIQPSEPRDSAVYFCASVASVTEAFFGQGTRLTVV.

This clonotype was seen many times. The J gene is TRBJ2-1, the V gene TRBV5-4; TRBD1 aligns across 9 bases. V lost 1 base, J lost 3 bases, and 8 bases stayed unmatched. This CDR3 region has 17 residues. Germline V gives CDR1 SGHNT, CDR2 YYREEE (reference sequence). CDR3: CASSLPRTGDYYNEQFF. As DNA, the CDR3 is TGTGCCAGCAGCTTGCCTAGGACAGGGGACTACTACAATGAGCAGTTCTTC.

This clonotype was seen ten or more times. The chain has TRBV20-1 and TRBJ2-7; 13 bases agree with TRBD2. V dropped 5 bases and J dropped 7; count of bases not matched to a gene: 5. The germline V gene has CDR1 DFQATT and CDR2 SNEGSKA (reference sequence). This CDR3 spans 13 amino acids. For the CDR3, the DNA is TGCAGTGCTCCGGGACTAGCGGGGTATGAGCAGTACTTC. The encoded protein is CSAPGLAGYEQYF.